The 8 T cell receptor beta chains given below trace back to one sample, sequenced in a study of Graves' ophthalmopathy and Graves' hyperthyroidism. RNA transcripts were the template, and TCR beta CDR3 regions were amplified from them. Amplification began with first-round RT-PCR using HTBI primers, then second-round multiplex PCR was performed. One entry per CDR3 protein results from TCRdb running MiXCR on the multiplex PCR reads. The sample contains approximately 1.2 million distinct CDR3 sequences, about 38% of which appear only once. The sequenced material came from peripheral blood or thyroid tissue (not recorded which). The receptors derive from an adult man with Graves' hyperthyroidism.

This clonotype was observed many times. The chain couples TRBV7-6 to TRBJ2-2; tentative D call: TRBD2 (6 bases). This CDR3 region has 14 residues. Per the germline V gene, CDR1 is SGHVS and CDR2 is FNYEAQ. Trimming stripped 5 bases from V and 6 bases from J, with 13 bases between. The CDR3 here is CASSTLGGAGELFF. The CDR3 DNA follows: TGTGCCAGCAGCACCCTAGGAGGGGCCGGGGAGCTGTTTTTT.

A few counts support this clonotype. The CDR3 protein is CASSKTGGKTYEQYF. DNA for the CDR3: TGTGCCAGCAGTAAGACAGGGGGGAAAACCTACGAGCAGTACTTC. V usage is TRBV6-6 and J usage is TRBJ2-7; 9 positions agree with TRBD1. J gave up 2 bases and V 5 bases, and 7 bases lay outside the gene matches. The germline CDR1 and CDR2 sequences are MNHNY and SVGAGI (reference sequence). This CDR3 is built from 15 residues.

J is TRBJ1-2 and V is TRBV2; D gene unclear. Germline V lookup: CDR1 SNHLY, CDR2 FYNNEI. Trimming shortened V by 8 bases and J by 2 bases, and 9 bases separated the two germline ends. The CDR3 loop spans 12 amino acids. The CDR3 sequence is CASETRNYGYTF. In DNA, the CDR3 is TGTGCCAGCGAAACCCGAAACTATGGCTACACCTTC.

This chain uses TRBV6-6 with TRBJ1-2, with TRBD1 identical over 8 bases. Germline V gives CDR1 MNHNY, CDR2 SVGAGI (reference sequence). With 8 bases clipped from V and 8 bases from J, the junction kept 10 bases outside the gene matches. CDR3 length equals 13 residues. CDR3 nucleotide sequence: TGTGCCAGCGGGGGACAGGCGTTCTCGGGCTACACCTTC. Its protein is CASGGQAFSGYTF.

The chain links TRBV5-6 to TRBJ2-3; D uncertain. The V gene lost 2 bases and the J gene lost 2 bases, with 9 bases spanning the gap. Germline CDR1 and CDR2: SGHDT and YYEEEE. CDR3 length: 14 amino acids. CDR3 region: CASSLVPYTDTQYF. The CDR3 coding sequence is TGTGCCAGCAGCTTAGTCCCTTACACAGATACGCAGTATTTT. Full variable domain (remainder filled in from reference TRBV5-6 and TRBJ2-3): DAGVTQSPTHLIKTRGQQVTLRCSPKSGHDTVSWYQQALGQGPQFIFQYYEEEERQRGNFPDRFSGHQFPNYSSELNVNALLLGDSALYLCASSLVPYTDTQYFGPGTRLTVL.

This rearrangement joins TRBV10-2 to TRBJ2-3; the D is unclear. V lost 4 bases to trimming and J lost 2 bases, with 7 bases between them. Germline loops: CDR1 WSHSY, CDR2 SAAADI. The CDR3 runs to 13 residues. The CDR3 coding sequence is TGCGCCAGCAGTGGTGGAGTCACAGATACGCAGTATTTT. Its translation is CASSGGVTDTQYF.

As regards this clonotype: A much more abundant neighbour one base away suggests this may be a read error. The chain is built from TRBV7-2 and TRBJ2-7; D is perhaps TRBD2 (5 bases). The CDR3 length is 13 residues. Germline-derived CDR1 and CDR2 are SGHTA and FQGNSA. CDR3 region: CASSGAGHYKQYF. Here the CDR3 DNA reads TGTGCCAGCAGCGGTGCGGGCCACTACAAGCAGTACTTC.

This clonotype was observed many times. The rearrangement uses TRBV15 and TRBJ2-5; D is undetermined. From germline, CDR1 is LNHNV and CDR2 YYDKDF (reference sequence). This CDR3 is 13 amino acids long. Trimming left V 0 bases short and J 3 bases short, with 5 bases between. The CDR3 DNA is TGTGCCACCAGCAGAGACCGAAAAGAGACCCAGTACTTC. Its protein is CATSRDRKETQYF.